This T cell receptor beta chain was identified during a study of T cell repertoires in cytomegalovirus infection (dated by TCRdb to the late 2010s). Turning to the overall study: Because public TCR beta signatures pointed to carriage of CMV infection together with the matching HLA type, the HLA type of each donor mattered for the analysis. What the study reported, not specific to this receptor: In the ex vivo response, HLA-C-restricted CMV-specific TCR beta clonotypes were dominant, and in two of eight donors the single most frequent clonotype came from this HLA-C-restricted group. In both this cohort and an independent cohort of approximately 350 donors, the cumulative frequency of public TCR beta family members distinguished carriers of CMV infection plus the relevant HLA type.

Reading the germline V gene gives CDR1 SGDLS and CDR2 YYNGEE. V and J lose 3 bases and 3 bases, and a span of 14 bases separates them. The CDR3, from cysteine to phenylalanine, totals 15 residues. The CDR3 DNA has 45 bases and is translated from base 1. Remarks on this clonotype: Its recognized antigen is unknown. No much larger clone is present one base from it, and per-base qualities are unavailable.

Sequenced on an Illumina HiSeq 1500. The public reads were reanalyzed by TCRdb: fastp trimming at Q25, MiXCR alignment, in-frame beta chains only. Each entry merges the rows of one CDR3 protein and shows their most common DNA and genes. This sample comprises around 250,000 distinct CDR3 sequences, around 15% of them detected only once. Around half of the sample is in the top ten clones. The clonotype originates from a human donor in good health (CMV status not recorded). Some clones in this sample may be carry-over from other donors' samples. Sequencing was carried out using CD8+ T cells from PBMCs. Recombination connected TRBV9 to TRBJ2-3; a tentative D call is TRBD2 (7 bases match). In nucleotide form, the sequence is TGTGCCAGCAGCGACCGGGGGGCCGAAACAGATACGCAGTATTTT. It specifies CASSDRGAETDTQYF. Here the CDR3 is joined to the reference TRBV9 and TRBJ2-3 genes, and the full variable domain is: DSGVTQTPKHLITATGQRVTLRCSPRSGDLSVYWYQQSLDQGLQFLIQYYNGEERAKGNILERFSAQQFPDLHSELNLSSLELGDSALYFCASSDRGAETDTQYFGPGTRLTVL.